The clone carrying this T cell receptor beta chain has just a few counts. This sample is drawn from a study of blood T cell repertoires in COVID-19. On the study more broadly: Some COVID-19 samples were acute and others convalescent; all came from the United States, Italy and Spain. PBMCs, B-cell-depleted T cells, or T cells provided the cDNA or gDNA that made up the material.

Trimming cost V 4 bases and J 2 bases; bases outside gene matches: 6. The CDR3 is 16 residues long. Germline-derived CDR1 and CDR2 are SNHLY and FYNNEI. The authors' processing: Amplification with reference gene primers provided the estimates of nucleated cell counts. Sequencing was performed with immunoSEQ multiplex PCR; in TCRdb, only in-frame clones are kept and a portion is missing. The V and J calls and clone size come from that table; D and trimming were worked out from the DNA. The sample holds just under 250,000 clones, around 88% seen once. The chain is built from TRBV2 and TRBJ2-5; 11 nucleotides agree with TRBD2. This TCR was recovered from a woman aged 25 to 39 who had recovered from COVID-19. What was sequenced was peripheral blood. As DNA, the CDR3 is TGTGCCAGCAGTGTCCCTCTAGCGGGGGGACAAGAGACCCAGTACTTC. It translates to CASSVPLAGGQETQYF.